The text below deals with one T cell receptor beta chain. The antigen is undetermined. With a much larger clone just one base away, this may be a read error. These data come from a study of molecular identifiers for immune sequencing clone quantification. The overall study: Split five ways in replicates, RNA from approximately 20,000 or 98,000 naive CD8 cells had four portions sequenced. Study observations and caveats: Some 970,000 naive cells reportedly did not prevent detection of spiked Jurkat TCR RNA from one cell. Effector cells had over 98% of their molecules in clones above 20 RNA copies, while naive cells had under 1%.

Each CDR3 protein is one row after TCRdb ran MiXCR on the PCR reads. The table shows over 550,000 distinct CDR3 sequences, with about 25% occurring only once. The germline gives CDR1 SEHNR, CDR2 FQNEAQ (reference sequence). Trimming stripped 5 bases from V and 10 bases from J, with 14 bases between. CDR3 length equals 12 residues. With 10%, 30% or 50% of RNA, roughly 17,000 to 1,000,000 naive CD8 T cells were sequenced. The receptor was derived from a human donor in good health. Some libraries in this study had Jurkat cell RNA spiked in. This chain uses TRBV7-9 with TRBJ2-5; no reliable D call. Sequencing input: naive CD8+ T cells from blood, with Jurkat cell RNA spiked in. This sample's subset: FACS-sorted CD8+CD4-CCR7+CD45RA+ naive T cells. The CDR3 spells CASSPLGAGQYF. Here the CDR3 DNA reads TGTGCCAGCAGCCCCTTGGGCGCCGGCCAGTACTTC.